This TCR beta chain was identified during a study of blood T cell repertoires in COVID-19. Study summary: The United States, Italy and Spain provided the acute and convalescent COVID-19 samples. From T cells, B-cell-depleted T cells, or PBMCs came the material, which was cDNA or gDNA.

CDR3 length: 15 amino acids. The germline V gene encodes CDR1 SGHAT and CDR2 FQDESV (reference sequence). V dropped 4 bases and J dropped 1; count of bases not matched to a gene: 3. Libraries were prepared by immunoSEQ multiplex PCR; TCRdb keeps only in-frame clonotypes and omits some of them. Among under 150,000 clones listed, approximately 88% were seen once. Input material: peripheral blood. This chain links TRBV11-1 with TRBJ2-1; 8 bases align to TRBD1. The clonotype was recovered from a human donor in a cohort sampled during active COVID-19. CDR3 sequence reads: CASSYDRGSYNEQFF. Written as DNA, the CDR3 is TGTGCCAGCAGCTACGACAGGGGTTCCTACAATGAGCAGTTCTTC.